This is a list of T cell receptor beta chains from one sample in a study of Graves' ophthalmopathy and Graves' hyperthyroidism. TCRdb reanalysed the multiplex PCR reads using MiXCR and keeps one entry per CDR3 protein. The repertoire holds 560,000 or so distinct CDR3 sequences, with 39% as singletons. Material: peripheral blood or thyroid tissue (not recorded which). These receptors came from an adult man with Graves' hyperthyroidism. The CDR3 runs from the conserved cysteine through the conserved F or W. D genes are given only for firm matches.

TRBJ2-5,-,TRBV10-3,CASSPMTGTQYF
TRBJ1-4,-,TRBV7-9,CASSSRTGGLAEKLFF
TRBJ1-2,-,TRBV5-1,CASSPDGRRDGYTF
TRBJ2-7,-,TRBV7-2,CASSHDGGGAYEQYF
TRBJ2-7,TRBD2,TRBV20-1,CSAVGLAGVEQYF
TRBJ2-7,-,TRBV28,CASSVPNKGAYEQYF
TRBJ1-5,-,TRBV24-1,CATSDRSGSNQPQHF
TRBJ1-1,-,TRBV29-1,CSAGDGYTEAFF
TRBJ1-4,-,TRBV2,CASRTDNEDEKLFF
TRBJ2-7,-,TRBV19,CASRKEHLGPSYEQYF
TRBJ1-2,-,TRBV6-5,CASYGAGYTF
TRBJ1-1,TRBD1,TRBV24-1,CATWGQGQGTTEAFF
TRBJ2-3,-,TRBV15,CATRWSGREADTQYF
TRBJ1-3,-,TRBV29-1,CSAELVGRSGNTIYF
TRBJ1-1,-,TRBV24-1,CATSKGDTEAFF
TRBJ1-3,-,TRBV20-1,CSADPQWDFNRNTIYF
TRBJ1-1,-,TRBV6-2/TRBV6-3,CASSYPTTENTEAFF
TRBJ1-2,-,TRBV5-6,CASSSQGWDGYTF
TRBJ2-7,-,TRBV12-3/TRBV12-4,CASSLKTGFGEQYF
TRBJ1-1,-,TRBV29-1,CSVQSCPPFCASLGGPNTEAFF
TRBJ1-6,TRBD1,TRBV15,CATRQGARPSPLHF
TRBJ2-7,-,TRBV13,CASSLVGAEQYF
TRBJ1-6,-,TRBV4-2,CASSQEAGLNSPLHF
TRBJ2-3,TRBD1,TRBV29-1,CSVRGGTGGTDTQYF
TRBJ2-5,TRBD1,TRBV4-1,CASSWGTGGSGETQYF
TRBJ1-2,TRBD1,TRBV5-1,CASSGSGTGIRYGYTF
-,-,TRBV10-3,CAISGPGVEQFF
TRBJ2-7,-,TRBV12-3/TRBV12-4,CASGLAQTGRLSYEQYF
TRBJ1-2,-,TRBV7-6,CASSLAEGGRDGYTF
TRBJ1-1,-,TRBV5-1,CASSPLGSEAFF
TRBJ1-3,-,TRBV12-3/TRBV12-4,CASSLVGSGNTIYF
TRBJ1-1,-,TRBV12-3/TRBV12-4,CASSSREDTEAFF
TRBJ1-2,-,TRBV18,CASSPPAPGDDYTF
TRBJ2-7,TRBD1,TRBV7-9,CASTSGQSFYEQYF
TRBJ1-2,-,TRBV9,CASSVGTENYGYTF
TRBJ1-2,-,TRBV3-1,CASSQGGGRGVGYTF
TRBJ1-3,-,TRBV5-8,CASSADGNTIYF
TRBJ2-7,-,TRBV29-1,CSTLGQYF
TRBJ1-4,-,TRBV7-2,CASRSHKGEANEKLFF
TRBJ2-2,TRBD2,TRBV29-1,CSGSGLAGVNGELFF
TRBJ2-6,-,TRBV29-1,CSVEGSHSGANVLTF
TRBJ2-7,-,TRBV28,CASSLPVNYEQYF
TRBJ2-7,TRBD2,TRBV12-3/TRBV12-4,CASRWSGGGGEQYF
TRBJ2-5,TRBD2,TRBV10-2,CASSDGIAGEETQYF
TRBJ2-7,TRBD1,TRBV27,CASSLIGTEDYEQYF
TRBJ2-7,TRBD1,TRBV20-1,CSANPDRANNEQYF
TRBJ2-1,-,TRBV15,CATRVGGVWGDEQFF